This entry lists 31 T cell receptor beta chains sequenced from one sample in a study of T cell repertoires in cytomegalovirus infection. TCRdb reanalysed the reads using MiXCR and keeps one entry per CDR3 protein. Among 310,000 or so distinct CDR3 sequences, more than 20% were seen once, and the ten largest hold approximately 13%. Sequenced: PBMCs. The origin of the receptors is a human donor in good health (CMV status not recorded). Some clones in this sample may be carry-over from other donors' samples.

V and J are TRBV27 and TRBJ2-1; TRBD2 agrees at 12 bases. The CDR3 is 14 residues long. Germline values: CDR1 MNHEY, CDR2 SMNVEV (reference sequence). The V and J ends lost 3 bases and 8 bases, in that order; junction bases with no gene match: 2. The CDR3 coding sequence is TGTGCCAGCAGTTTCCGGACTAGCGGGGATGAGCAGTTCTTC. Its translation: CASSFRTSGDEQFF.

This clonotype has only a few counts. The rearrangement uses TRBV7-9 and TRBJ2-4; 7 bases fit TRBD1. The CDR3 has 17 amino acids. V was pared by 4 bases and J by 2 bases, with 11 bases of the junction left unmatched. From germline, CDR1 is SEHNR and CDR2 FQNEAQ (reference sequence). CDR3 nucleotide sequence: TGTGCCAGCAGCTCTATAACAGGGGTGCTAACCAAAAACATTCAGTACTTC. Its protein is CASSSITGVLTKNIQYF.

The rearrangement uses TRBV7-2 and TRBJ1-5; D perhaps matches TRBD1 (5 bases). The length of the CDR3 is 15 residues. V lost 2 bases, J lost 5 bases, and 13 bases lay in between. Germline V lookup: CDR1 SGHTA, CDR2 FQGNSA. The DNA of the CDR3 is TGTGCCAGCAGCTTAAGGTCGGGGGATGATCAGCCCCAGCATTTT. Its translation is CASSLRSGDDQPQHF.

This clonotype was seen ten or more times. The chain carries TRBV7-2 and TRBJ2-6, with 12 bases aligning to TRBD2. Germline V lookup: CDR1 SGHTA, CDR2 FQGNSA. CDR3 size: 18 residues. V lost 5 bases and J lost 0; bases outside the gene matches: 5. The CDR3 sequence: CASSNPSGRASGANVLTF. The CDR3 DNA follows: TGTGCCAGCAGCAACCCTAGCGGGAGGGCCTCTGGGGCCAACGTCCTGACTTTC.

This clonotype occurred a few times. The chain couples TRBV29-1 to TRBJ2-3; 7 nucleotides line up with TRBD1. Germline V gene lookup returns CDR1 SQVTM and CDR2 ANQGSEA. The V gene end was trimmed by 3 bases and the J gene end by 5 bases; junction bases not matched to a gene: 5. The CDR3 is made up of 13 amino acids. Here the CDR3 reads CSVETGRGDTQYF. The CDR3 DNA follows: TGCAGCGTTGAGACAGGGAGAGGAGATACGCAGTATTTT.

J is TRBJ2-7 and V is TRBV12-3 or TRBV12-4; TRBD1 matches at 10 bases. The CDR3 sequence is 16 residues long. V lost 6 bases, J lost 2 bases, and 10 bases stayed unmatched. CDR3 nucleotides: TGTGCCAGCAGACAAAGGAGTGGACAGGGGGCCTACGAGCAGTACTTC. Translating gives CASRQRSGQGAYEQYF.

This clonotype has a handful of counts. The rearrangement links TRBV5-1 to TRBJ2-1; tentative D call: TRBD2 (5 bases). Trimming pared 0 bases from V and 7 bases from J, leaving 11 bases between. Germline CDR1 reads SGHRS; CDR2 reads YFSETQ. CDR3 length equals 14 residues. CDR3 sequence reads: CASSLGEFGNEQFF. The DNA of the CDR3 is TGCGCCAGCAGCTTGGGGGAGTTTGGGAATGAGCAGTTCTTC.

This clonotype was counted a few times. This chain connects TRBV7-2 to TRBJ2-7, with TRBD2 identical over 9 bases. Germline loops: CDR1 SGHTA, CDR2 FQGNSA. This CDR3 comprises 13 residues. J was trimmed by 8 bases and V by 5 bases; bases with no gene match: 7. The CDR3 region is CASSAGGGRKQYF. The CDR3 DNA is TGTGCCAGCAGCGCGGGAGGGGGCAGGAAGCAGTACTTC.

This clonotype was picked up many times. The chain has TRBV7-2 and TRBJ1-2; the D is unclear. V was clipped by 5 bases and J by 8 bases, with 18 bases between them. Germline V lookup: CDR1 SGHTA, CDR2 FQGNSA. The length of the CDR3 is 14 residues. CDR3: CASSLWTGENGYTF. The DNA of the CDR3 is TGTGCCAGCAGCCTGTGGACCGGGGAGAACGGCTACACCTTC.

The V and J genes are TRBV6-2 or TRBV6-3 and TRBJ1-1; D not certain. The CDR3 is made up of 12 amino acids. Trimming cost V 6 bases and J 0 bases, with 5 bases left between them. Germline V lookup: CDR1 MNHEY, CDR2 SVGEGT. The CDR3, as DNA: TGTGCCAGCAGAAGTATGAACACTGAAGCTTTCTTT. It codes for CASRSMNTEAFF.

This clonotype appeared many times. J is TRBJ2-1 and V is TRBV7-9, with a possible D match to TRBD1 (6 bases). Germline assignment: CDR1 SEHNR and CDR2 FQNEAQ (reference sequence). The CDR3 length is 14 residues. V dropped 5 bases and J dropped 5 bases, with 13 bases sitting between them. CDR3 bases: TGTGCCAGCAGCCGCCAAGGGGGTGACAATGAGCAGTTCTTC. It specifies CASSRQGGDNEQFF.

V gene TRBV6-4 combines with J gene TRBJ1-4, with 8 bases that match TRBD1. The V segment lost 6 bases and the J segment 8 bases; nucleotides outside the gene matches: 5. Germline CDR1 is MRHNA and CDR2 is SNTAGT. CDR3 length: 13 amino acids. The CDR3 sequence is CASSRGPEEKLFF. The CDR3 coding sequence is TGTGCCAGCAGCAGGGGGCCCGAGGAAAAACTGTTTTTT.

This clonotype was picked up many times. The chain is built from TRBV7-9 and TRBJ2-3, with 7 nucleotides matching TRBD2. This CDR3 comprises 15 residues. The trim removed 5 bases at V and 0 bases at J, leaving 5 bases unmatched. Germline V gene data show CDR1 as SEHNR and CDR2 as FQNEAQ (reference sequence). DNA for the CDR3: TGTGCCAGCAGCCACAGCGGGGCTAGCACAGATACGCAGTATTTT. Translated: CASSHSGASTDTQYF.

Here the CDR3 DNA reads TGTGCCAGCAGTAACGCCGGGACTAGCGTAGACGAGCAGTACGTC. This gives the protein CASSNAGTSVDEQYV. The gene calls are TRBV6-2 or TRBV6-3 and TRBJ2-7; the match to TRBD2 covers 10 bases. The CDR3 totals 15 residues. Trimming took 5 bases from V and 5 from J; bases not matched to a gene: 9. Germline V lookup: CDR1 MNHEY, CDR2 SVGEGT.

This clonotype was seen many times. The V gene is TRBV7-8, the J gene TRBJ1-1; D gene ambiguous. Trimming pared 1 base from V and 4 bases from J, leaving 10 bases between. The CDR3 consists of 14 residues. Per the germline V gene, CDR1 is SGHVS and CDR2 is FQNEAQ. CDR3 in DNA: TGTGCCAGCAGCTTAGTGCAGGCGGGCACTGAAGCTTTCTTT. It translates to CASSLVQAGTEAFF.

This clonotype has only a few counts. This chain joins TRBV7-6 and TRBJ1-5, with a possible D match to TRBD1 (5 bases). The CDR3 loop spans 14 amino acids. Germline CDR1 reads SGHVS; CDR2 reads FNYEAQ. Trimming pared 5 bases from V and 6 bases from J, leaving 14 bases between. CDR3 in DNA: TGTGCCAGCAGCGGGGAAGCAGGGTTTCAGCCCCAGCATTTT. It translates to CASSGEAGFQPQHF.

This clonotype showed up many times. V usage is TRBV7-2 and J usage is TRBJ2-7, with D possibly called TRBD1 or TRBD2 (5 bases each). Germline CDR1 and CDR2: SGHTA and FQGNSA. The CDR3 runs to 15 residues. V shed 5 bases and J shed 7 bases, with 21 bases lying between them. CDR3 amino acids: CASSTGRIPKGEQYF. The CDR3 DNA reads as TGTGCCAGCAGCACGGGACGGATACCGAAGGGGGAGCAGTACTTC. Full variable domain (outside the CDR3, taken from reference TRBV7-2 and TRBJ2-7): GAGVSQSPSNKVTEKGKDVELRCDPISGHTALYWYRQSLGQGLEFLIYFQGNSAPDKSGLPSDRFSAERTGGSVSTLTIQRTQQEDSAVYLCASSTGRIPKGEQYFGPGTRLTVT.

At least ten counts were recorded for this clonotype. The gene calls are TRBV7-2 and TRBJ1-5, with no clear D. The length of the CDR3 is 15 residues. The V gene lost 6 bases and the J gene lost 4 bases, with 16 bases spanning the gap. Germline CDR1 SGHTA, CDR2 FQGNSA. CDR3 residues: CASRPYTDGNQPQHF. The CDR3 region has the DNA TGTGCCAGCAGACCCTACACGGACGGTAATCAGCCCCAGCATTTT.

V is TRBV4-3 and J is TRBJ2-7, with TRBD2 identical over 8 bases. Germline loops: CDR1 LGHNA, CDR2 YSLEER. The CDR3 is made up of 18 amino acids. The V and J ends lost 1 base and 1 base, in that order; junction bases with no gene match: 12. The CDR3 protein is CASSQALGGSGSSYEQYF. DNA of the CDR3: TGCGCCAGCAGCCAAGCCCTAGGGGGAAGCGGGAGTTCCTACGAGCAGTACTTC.

The chain links TRBV3-1 to TRBJ2-2, with 13 bases aligning to TRBD2. Losses at the gene ends were 3 bases for V and 4 bases for J; bases not matched to a gene: 2. The germline V gene has CDR1 LGHDT and CDR2 YNNKEL (reference sequence). The CDR3 totals 16 residues. The CDR3 sequence is CASSHWTSGSTGELFF. The CDR3 bases are TGTGCCAGCAGCCATTGGACTAGCGGGAGCACCGGGGAGCTGTTTTTT.

The V call is TRBV4-1, the J call TRBJ2-7, with a tentative D call TRBD2 (5 bases). Looked up from germline, CDR1 is MGHRA and CDR2 is YSYEKL. This CDR3 spans 16 amino acids. V was pared by 0 bases and J by 3 bases, with 15 bases between. The CDR3 reads CASSQDRSGAGYEQYF. The CDR3 region has the DNA TGCGCCAGCAGCCAAGATCGAAGCGGAGCAGGCTACGAGCAGTACTTC.

This clonotype was seen only a few times. The chain uses TRBV2 and TRBJ1-4; possibly TRBD1 for D (5 bases). V dropped 7 bases and J dropped 4 bases, with 13 bases sitting between them. The CDR3 spans 14 residues. From germline, CDR1 is SNHLY and CDR2 FYNNEI. For the CDR3, the DNA is TGTGCCAGCAACCCGGGACGCGGTAATGAAAAACTGTTTTTT. It encodes CASNPGRGNEKLFF.

The genes are TRBV24-1 and TRBJ2-1, with D unresolved. The CDR3 has 14 residues. CDR1 is KGHDR and CDR2 is SFDVKD in the germline V gene. Trimming shortened V by 1 base and J by 0 bases, and 3 bases separated the two germline ends. The CDR3 spells CATSDFGSYNEQFF. As DNA, the CDR3 is TGTGCCACCAGTGATTTTGGCTCCTACAATGAGCAGTTCTTC.

The chain links TRBV28 to TRBJ2-4, with a tentative D call TRBD1 (6 bases). There are 15 residues in the CDR3. Trimming left V 7 bases short and J 0 bases short, with 13 bases between. The germline CDR1 and CDR2 sequences are MDHEN and SYDVKM. The CDR3 sequence is CASTGTLLAKNIQYF. For the CDR3, the DNA is TGTGCCAGCACCGGGACACTCTTAGCCAAAAACATTCAGTACTTC. The entire variable domain, with the rest obtained from reference TRBV28 and TRBJ2-4, is as follows: DVKVTQSSRYLVKRTGEKVFLECVQDMDHENMFWYRQDPGLGLRLIYFSYDVKMKEKGDIPEGYSVSREKKERFSLILESASTNQTSMYLCASTGTLLAKNIQYFGAGTRLSVL.

The CDR3 loop reads CASSAGTGSRFGQPQHF. CDR3 coding DNA: TGTGCCAGTAGTGCCGGGACAGGGTCTAGATTCGGTCAGCCCCAGCATTTT. The rearrangement uses TRBV19 and TRBJ1-5; the match to TRBD1 covers 9 bases. This CDR3 is 17 amino acids long. The germline V gene has CDR1 LNHDA and CDR2 SQIVND (reference sequence). Trimming at V came to 5 bases and at J to 6 bases, leaving 14 bases not matched to a gene.

The table lists this clonotype with a few counts. This chain connects TRBV6-5 to TRBJ2-2, with D unresolved. The germline CDR1 and CDR2 sequences are MNHEY and SVGAGI. Trimming pared 6 bases from V and 8 bases from J, leaving 10 bases between. The CDR3 covers 12 residues. DNA of the CDR3: TGTGCCAGCAGGATTTCCGGAGGGGAGCTGTTTTTT. Its protein product is CASRISGGELFF.

The sample holds many counts of this clonotype. The V and J genes are TRBV7-6 and TRBJ1-5; 8 nucleotides match TRBD1. This CDR3 is 15 amino acids long. The junction had 7 bases not matched to a gene; V was cut back by 5 bases and J by 4 bases. Germline V CDR1 and CDR2: SGHVS, FNYEAQ. Here the CDR3 reads CASSVGQGTNQPQHF. CDR3 DNA: TGTGCCAGCAGCGTTGGACAGGGAACAAATCAGCCCCAGCATTTT.

This clonotype appeared a few times. The V gene is TRBV20-1, the J gene TRBJ2-1, with D perhaps assigned TRBD1 or TRBD2 (5 bases each). In germline, CDR1 is DFQATT, CDR2 SNEGSKA (reference sequence). Between the trimmed V and J ends, which lost 6 bases and 4 bases, there was a span of 16 bases. The CDR3 has 14 residues. The CDR3 coding sequence is TGCAGTGCAATTGGGACCAGCAGGTACAATGAGCAGTTCTTC. Translated: CSAIGTSRYNEQFF.

The chain recombines TRBV28 with TRBJ1-1; tentative D call: TRBD1 (6 bases). The CDR3 has 14 residues. Germline CDR1 reads MDHEN; CDR2 reads SYDVKM. V lost 11 bases and J lost 0, with 16 bases in between. The CDR3, as DNA: TGTGCCCTGGGGGCCGAGTTAATGAACACTGAAGCTTTCTTT. Amino acid sequence: CALGAELMNTEAFF.

CDR3 nucleotide sequence: TGCAGTGCTAGAGCCTCGCAGGGGGCAATCTACAATGAGCAGTTCTTC. Translation gives CSARASQGAIYNEQFF. The gene calls are TRBV20-1 and TRBJ2-1; 8 positions agree with TRBD1. J was trimmed by 3 bases and V by 1 base; bases with no gene match: 8. Germline V gives CDR1 DFQATT, CDR2 SNEGSKA (reference sequence). The CDR3 has 16 residues.

This clonotype was observed many times. This rearrangement joins TRBV11-2 to TRBJ1-4; D is uncertain. V lost 0 bases, J lost 0 bases, and 5 bases lay in between. The V gene's germline CDR1 is SGHAT and CDR2 FQNNGV. The CDR3 totals 15 residues. CDR3 sequence: CASSLDVATNEKLFF. In DNA, the CDR3 is TGTGCCAGCAGCTTAGACGTAGCAACTAATGAAAAACTGTTTTTT.